This TCR beta chain was sequenced in a study of blood T cell repertoires in COVID-19. Study details: Samples of COVID-19 (acute and convalescent) were obtained from the United States, Italy and Spain. Nucleic acid was either cDNA or gDNA, and it came from T cells, B-cell-depleted T cells, or PBMCs.

Trimming shortened V by 4 bases and J by 4 bases, and 11 bases separated the two germline ends. Germline assignment: CDR1 LNHDA and CDR2 SQIVND (reference sequence). This CDR3 spans 14 amino acids. Participants' reported clinical history set cohort assignment. In the source study's methods: How many nucleated cells were present was estimated from reference gene primer amplification. This table comes from immunoSEQ multiplex PCR, and its TCRdb copy is limited to in-frame clones, with some not included. The DNA gave D and trimming, while V, J and clone size come from that table. The sample carries 200,000 to 300,000 clones, approximately 88% recorded once.

This TCR was sampled from a woman aged 40 to 50 with acute COVID-19. This chain links TRBV19 with TRBJ1-3, with a weak D call TRBD1 (6 bases). Sequenced: PBMCs or T cells enriched from blood (not recorded which). In DNA form, the CDR3 reads TGTGCCAGTAGTAAGGACAGTACGGGAAACACCATATATTTT. This gives the protein CASSKDSTGNTIYF.